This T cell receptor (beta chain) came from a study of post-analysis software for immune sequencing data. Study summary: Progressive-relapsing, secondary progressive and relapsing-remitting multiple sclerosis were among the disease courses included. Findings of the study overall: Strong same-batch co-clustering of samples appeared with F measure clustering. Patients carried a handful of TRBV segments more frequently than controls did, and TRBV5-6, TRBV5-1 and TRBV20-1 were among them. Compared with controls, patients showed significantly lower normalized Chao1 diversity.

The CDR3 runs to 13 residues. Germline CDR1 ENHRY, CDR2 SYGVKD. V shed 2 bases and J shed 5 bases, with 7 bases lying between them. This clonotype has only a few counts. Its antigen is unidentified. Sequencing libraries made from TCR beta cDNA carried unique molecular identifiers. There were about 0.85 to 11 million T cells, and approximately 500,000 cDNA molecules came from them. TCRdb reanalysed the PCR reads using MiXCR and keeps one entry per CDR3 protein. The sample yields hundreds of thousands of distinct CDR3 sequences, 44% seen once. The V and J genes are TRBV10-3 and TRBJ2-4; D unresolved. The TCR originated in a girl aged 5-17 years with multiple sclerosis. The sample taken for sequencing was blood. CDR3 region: CAISEGEENIQYF. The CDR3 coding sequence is TGTGCCATCAGTGAGGGAGAGGAAAACATTCAGTACTTC.